This T cell receptor beta chain appears in the sequencing data of a study of beta chain features in type 1 diabetes. The wider study: Age, gender, cell numbers and subset yield matched between patients and controls. All samples together contributed 100 million to 120 million sorted cells for examination. Study-level points and caveats: Comparison showed that naive, central memory and Treg TCRB repertoires appeared more similar among patients than among healthy donors. In every one of the four CD4+ subsets, TCRB CDR3s were moderately but significantly shorter in Type 1 diabetes patients.

CDR3 length: 16 residues. Between the trimmed V and J ends, which lost 3 bases and 0 bases, there was a span of 12 bases. CDR1 is LNHDA, CDR2 SQIVND, per germline (reference sequence). All sorted populations exceeded 95% purity. The whole isolated RNA underwent reverse transcription, so sequencing captured expressed TCRB transcripts. TCRdb's table, derived via immunoSEQ multiplex PCR, lists solely in-frame clones and lacks some. Of a few hundred thousand clones in the sample, over 9.5% are singletons; the top ten hold 0.0095% to 0.013%. As to this clone: What it recognizes is unknown.

This clonotype originated in a woman aged 18-29 years with type 1 diabetes. Sequenced: naive CD4+ T cells from blood. The V gene is TRBV19, the J gene TRBJ1-5; D may be TRBD1 (5 bases). The CDR3 nucleotides are TGTGCCAGTAGTATTTCTCAAGGGGTTAGCAATCAGCCCCAGCATTTT. Protein sequence: CASSISQGVSNQPQHF.